This TCR beta chain stems from a study of CD39 and CD103 CD8 tumor-infiltrating T cells (dated by TCRdb to between 2017 and 2018). Broadly, across the study: The repertoire comparisons shown came from four patients: one with an HPV-positive HNSCC, one with an HPV-negative HNSCC, one with ovarian cancer and one with melanoma. Deep sequencing of TCRbeta CDR3 was used to compare the repertoires of CD8 TIL subsets, defined by CD103 and CD39, with those of peripheral memory CD8 T cells. The paper's findings and limits, for the study overall: Clonotypes from DP TILs were seldom detected in blood or uninvolved lymph node, while clonotypes from DN TILs overlapped to a large extent with peripheral memory CD8 repertoires. Compared with DN and SP CD8 TILs and with blood memory CD8 T cells, DP CD8 TILs appeared more oligoclonal, with the top 30 clonotypes covering about 50-90%.

On this clone itself: Its cognate antigen has yet to be identified. No much larger clone is present one base from it, and per-base qualities are unavailable.

Patients were not receiving therapy at sample collection, though earlier treatments ranged from chemotherapy, radiotherapy, surgery and immunotherapy to none. After thawing, cells were enriched for T lymphocytes using a negative-selection kit, with EpCAM beads added for tumor-infiltrating lymphocytes. CD8 TIL subsets were FACS-sorted as CD3+CD4-CD8+CD45RA- cells split by CD39 and CD103 expression into DN, SP and DP. Tumor specimens were cut into small pieces, digested for 1 h with hyaluronidase, collagenase and DNase, then filtered, enriched over Ficoll and cryopreserved. Populations were sorted on a FACSAria II to just over 98% purity, and cell pellets were frozen without culture for TCR sequencing. CDR1 SEHNR and CDR2 FQNEAQ are derived from the germline V gene (reference sequence). The CDR3, from cysteine to phenylalanine, totals 17 residues. Solely the CDR3 DNA is kept, with 51 bases framed from the first base. Trimming removed 3 bases from V and 4 bases from J, leaving 16 bases between the germline ends.

For each subset, genomic DNA was extracted from approximately 10,000 to 100,000 sorted cells using the DNeasy Blood and Tissue Kit. TCRbeta V-J or V-D-J regions were sequenced and mapped by the immunoSEQ service, with coverage above 10x per sample. In the original analysis: Analysis was restricted to productive rearrangements exported from the immunoSEQ Analyzer platform, and clonality was assessed using the 500 most abundant clones. Repertoire overlap between populations was quantified with the Morisita-Horn similarity index and the Jaccard index. Morisita-Horn similarity between CD8 T-cell subset TCR repertoires was measured in a handful of cancer patients. TCRdb obtained this table from immuneACCESS and retained in-frame rearrangements with V and J assigned. These tables miss some clones; where compared with another copy, unresolved V genes account for less than half of the shortfall, and the remainder is unexplained. Clonal size and the V and J genes are those of that table, whereas D and trimming came from the DNA. The sample records more than 1,500 clones, around 70% of which are singletons. Of the sample, about two fifths falls within the top ten clones.

Sequenced input: CD39- CD103- CD8+ T cells sorted from the tumor. This sample's cell subset or site label indicates: CD103-CD39- double-negative CD45RA- CD8 T cells. The sequence links TRBV7-9 to TRBJ2-6; the D gene assignment is ambiguous. This clonotype originated in a human donor with head and neck squamous cell carcinoma. This receptor carries the CDR3 CASSFSPLKGGANVLTF. The DNA reads as follows: TGTGCCAGCAGCTTTAGTCCCCTCAAAGGCGGGGCCAACGTCCTGACTTTC.